The 5 T cell receptor beta chains listed next were all sequenced from one sample in a study of T cells and Merkel cell carcinoma outcomes. Using immunoSEQ multiplex PCR, the repertoire was profiled, and TCRdb retains in-frame clones only, with some absent. The repertoire holds around 410 clones, with about nine tenths as singletons. Input material: tumor tissue from Merkel cell carcinoma. The source is a human donor with Merkel cell carcinoma.

This clone showed up just a few times. The chain has TRBV5-1 and TRBJ1-2; 10 bases agree with TRBD1. Germline V gene lookup returns CDR1 SGHRS and CDR2 YFSETQ. The CDR3 has 17 amino acids. Trimming took 4 bases from V and 4 from J; bases not matched to a gene: 13. CDR3 DNA: TGCGCCAGCAGCGCGGGGGACAGGGGTCCGTCTTTCTATGGCTACACCTTC. Its translation: CASSAGDRGPSFYGYTF.

V and J are TRBV4-3 and TRBJ1-4, with 9 positions matching TRBD1. The CDR3 length is 15 residues. Per the germline V gene, CDR1 is LGHNA and CDR2 is YSLEER. V gave up 2 bases and J gave up 2 bases; unmatched junction bases: 0. The CDR3 here is CASSQTGGTNEKLFF. The DNA of the CDR3 is TGCGCCAGCAGCCAAACAGGGGGCACTAATGAAAAACTGTTTTTT.

In this sample, this clone turned up a few times. The chain combines TRBV28 with TRBJ2-7; tentatively, D is TRBD2 (6 bases). Germline CDR1 is MDHEN and CDR2 is SYDVKM. CDR3 length: 14 residues. Trimming took off 5 bases at V and 5 bases at J, with 16 bases between the two ends. The CDR3 sequence is CASSPRLAVHEQYF. The CDR3, as DNA: TGTGCCAGCAGTCCCCGTTTAGCGGTCCACGAGCAGTACTTC.

V usage is TRBV27 and J usage is TRBJ2-1, with TRBD2 matching 11 bases. J gave up 8 bases and V 6 bases, and 6 bases lay outside the gene matches. The CDR3 has 14 residues. The germline gives CDR1 MNHEY, CDR2 SMNVEV (reference sequence). This CDR3 is CASSRPGLADEQFF. Written as DNA, the CDR3 is TGTGCCAGCAGCCGACCGGGACTAGCGGATGAGCAGTTCTTC.

The chain couples TRBV5-5 to TRBJ2-5; D is perhaps TRBD1 or TRBD2 (5 bases each). The CDR3 length is 15 residues. The germline V and J ends were trimmed by 3 bases and 8 bases, with 20 bases remaining between them. Looked up from germline, CDR1 is SGHKS and CDR2 is YYEKEE (reference sequence). For the CDR3, the DNA is TGTGCCAGCAGCTCCCACCCTCGGATAGGGACCACCCAGTACTTC. Amino acid sequence: CASSSHPRIGTTQYF.